The 5 T cell receptor beta chains below all came from one sample that was sequenced in a study of OX40 agonist ivuxolimab in advanced cancers. Libraries were constructed by the immunoSEQ multiplex PCR assay. TCRdb re-hosts the immuneACCESS table, in-frame sequences only. Its copies lack some clones; in the studies checked, an unresolved V gene accounts for under half of them, and the cause for the rest is not known. This sample comprises some 150,000 clones, 90% of them detected only once. In total, the top ten clones hold about 1% of the sample. Sequencing used CD4+ or CD8+ T cells sorted from blood, obtained in a trial of the OX40 agonist ivuxolimab. Receptors originate from an adult with an advanced solid tumor such as melanoma, head and neck, liver or kidney cancer.

This chain links TRBV7-2 with TRBJ2-3; 8 positions agree with TRBD2. The CDR3 has 14 amino acids. V lost 5 bases and J lost 6; bases outside the gene matches: 7. From germline, CDR1 is SGHTA and CDR2 FQGNSA. The CDR3 loop is CASSRGLATDTQYF. The CDR3 nucleotides are TGTGCCAGCAGCCGCGGACTAGCAACGGATACGCAGTATTTT.

The chain couples TRBV5-1 to TRBJ1-1; D possibly corresponds to TRBD1 (5 bases). The CDR3 spans 15 residues. V gave up 0 bases and J gave up 1 base, with 10 bases separating them. CDR1 is SGHRS and CDR2 is YFSETQ in the germline V gene. The CDR3 reads CASSLVAGGNTEAFF. DNA for the CDR3: TGCGCCAGCAGCTTGGTCGCGGGGGGGAACACTGAAGCTTTCTTT.

The rearrangement uses TRBV6-1 and TRBJ1-5, with 7 positions matching TRBD1. V dropped 6 bases and J dropped 0; count of bases not matched to a gene: 5. The CDR3 totals 15 residues. Germline CDR1 is MNHNS and CDR2 is SASEGT. The CDR3 sequence is CASRKGQSSNQPQHF. The CDR3, as DNA: TGTGCCAGCAGGAAGGGACAGTCTAGCAATCAGCCCCAGCATTTT.

CDR3 DNA sequence: TGTGCCAGCAGCGTATCACAGGGGTACGGAAACACCATATATTTT. Amino acids: CASSVSQGYGNTIYF. The chain links TRBV9 to TRBJ1-3, with TRBD1 matching 7 bases. CDR1 and CDR2 (germline): SGDLS, YYNGEE. The CDR3 is made up of 15 amino acids. The V and J ends lost 1 base and 4 bases, in that order; junction bases with no gene match: 5.

CDR3 bases: TGTGCCAGTAGTATCACGGTAGCGGGAGAGACCCAGTACTTC. It specifies CASSITVAGETQYF. V usage is TRBV19 and J usage is TRBJ2-5; 7 nucleotides agree with TRBD2. Germline V gene sequence: CDR1 LNHDA, CDR2 SQIVND (reference sequence). With V trimmed by 3 bases and J by 4 bases, 5 bases remained unmatched. CDR3 length: 14 amino acids.